This TCR beta chain was profiled in a study of regulatory T cells in long-lasting Graves disease. For TCR beta, libraries came from iRepertoire HTBI primers and Arm-PCR of CDR3 regions. TCRdb redid the calling of the multiplex PCR reads with MiXCR, one entry per CDR3 protein. The profile shows 500,000 to 700,000 distinct CDR3 sequences, about 15% of them singletons. This CDR3 is 15 amino acids long. The germline CDR1 and CDR2 sequences are SGHAT and FQNNGV. In regard to this clonotype: With a much larger clone just one base away, this may be a read error.

Time point of the sample: newly diagnosed GD, antithyroid drugs for less than 3 months. There was RNA extracted from PBMCs, and the TCR library was made from it. These sequences were also reported in another study, on T cells in Graves' hyperthyroidism and ophthalmopathy.

The genes are TRBV11-2 and TRBJ1-6; TRBD1 is a possible D gene (5 bases). The receptor was isolated from a woman younger than 45 with Graves disease. The material sequenced was peripheral blood mononuclear cells (PBMCs), taken at new diagnosis, from a patient treated with antithyroid drugs. The CDR3 sequence: CASSFGPQAISLLHF. The CDR3, as DNA: TGTGCCAGCAGCTTCGGGCCACAGGCGATATCACTCCTCCACTTT.